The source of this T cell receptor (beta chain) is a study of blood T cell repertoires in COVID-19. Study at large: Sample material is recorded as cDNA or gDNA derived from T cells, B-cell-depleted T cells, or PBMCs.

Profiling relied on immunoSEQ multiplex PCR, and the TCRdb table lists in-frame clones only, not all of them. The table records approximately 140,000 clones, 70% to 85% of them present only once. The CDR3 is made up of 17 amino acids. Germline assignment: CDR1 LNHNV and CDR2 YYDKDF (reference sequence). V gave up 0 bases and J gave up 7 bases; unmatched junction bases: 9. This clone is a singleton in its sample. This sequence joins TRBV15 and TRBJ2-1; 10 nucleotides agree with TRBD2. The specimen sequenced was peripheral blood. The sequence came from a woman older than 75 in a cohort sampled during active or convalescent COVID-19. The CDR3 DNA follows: TGTGCCACCAGCAGAGATCGAAGTAGCGGGGGGTTAAATGAGCAGTTCTTC. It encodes CATSRDRSSGGLNEQFF. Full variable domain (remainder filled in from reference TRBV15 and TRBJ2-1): DAMVIQNPRYQVTQFGKPVTLSCSQTLNHNVMYWYQQKSSQAPKLLFHYYDKDFNNEADTPDNFQSRRPNTSFCFLDIRSPGLGDTAMYLCATSRDRSSGGLNEQFFGPGTRLTVL.